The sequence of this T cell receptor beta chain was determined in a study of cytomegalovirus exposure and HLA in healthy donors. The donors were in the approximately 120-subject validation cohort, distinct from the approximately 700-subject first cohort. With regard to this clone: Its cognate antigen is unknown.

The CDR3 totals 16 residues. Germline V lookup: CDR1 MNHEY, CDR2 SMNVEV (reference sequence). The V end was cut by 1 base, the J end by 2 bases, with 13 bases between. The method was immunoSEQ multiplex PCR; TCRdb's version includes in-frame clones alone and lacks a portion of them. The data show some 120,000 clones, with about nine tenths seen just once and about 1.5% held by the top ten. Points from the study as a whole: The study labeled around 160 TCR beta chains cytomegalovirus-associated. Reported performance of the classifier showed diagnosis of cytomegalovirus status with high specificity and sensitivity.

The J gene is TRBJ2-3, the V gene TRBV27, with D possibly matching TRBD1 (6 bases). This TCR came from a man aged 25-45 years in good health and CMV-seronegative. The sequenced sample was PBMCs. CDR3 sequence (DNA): TGTGCCAGCAGTTTATACCCAGGGGCTAACACAGATACGCAGTATTTT. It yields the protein CASSLYPGANTDTQYF.